These 21 T cell receptor beta chains share one sample of origin, sequenced in a study of radiation and T cells in renal cell carcinoma. Time point meaning: blood 4 weeks post-SBRT, at nephrectomy. Treatment indicated: 15 Gy SBRT to primary tumor, nephrectomy 4 weeks later. Profiled with immunoSEQ multiplex PCR; TCRdb holds only in-frame clones, not every one. Counted here are approximately 150,000 clones, 65% to 90% occurring once; the ten biggest clones make up around 17%. The input for sequencing was blood, taken from a patient whose treatment included radiotherapy and nephrectomy. The origin of the receptors is a woman aged 45-65 years with renal cell carcinoma.

This chain links TRBV28 with TRBJ2-3; possible D gene TRBD2, 6 bases. The V end was cut by 5 bases, the J end by 9 bases, with 15 bases between. CDR1 is MDHEN and CDR2 is SYDVKM in the germline V gene. CDR3 length: 13 residues. CDR3 sequence reads: CASSPPPGATQYF. Written as DNA, the CDR3 is TGTGCCAGCAGTCCCCCGCCGGGAGCGACGCAGTATTTT.

The chain links TRBV10-1 to TRBJ2-3, with TRBD2 matching 9 bases. Germline trimming cut 10 bases from V and 5 bases from J; bases unmatched to any gene: 10. The germline CDR1 and CDR2 sequences are WNHNN and SYGVQD (reference sequence). The CDR3 loop spans 14 amino acids. This chain's CDR3 is CATSIAGEVDTQYF. The CDR3 bases are TGCGCCACCTCAATAGCGGGAGAGGTAGATACGCAGTATTTT.

The chain has TRBV9 and TRBJ1-2; 7 bases are shared with TRBD1. Trimming took 3 bases from V and 5 from J; bases not matched to a gene: 10. From germline, CDR1 is SGDLS and CDR2 YYNGEE. CDR3 length: 15 amino acids. The CDR3 loop is CASSATGARGYGYTF. The DNA for the CDR3 is TGTGCCAGCAGCGCCACAGGGGCCAGAGGGTATGGCTACACCTTC.

This clone was seen more than once but under ten times. The chain recombines TRBV10-1 with TRBJ2-2; 7 bases align to TRBD1. Trimming at V came to 5 bases and at J to 14 bases, leaving 5 bases not matched to a gene. The CDR3 has 11 residues. Germline loops: CDR1 WNHNN, CDR2 SYGVQD (reference sequence). CDR3 DNA: TGCGCCAGCAGTCACAGGGGATTACTGTTTTTT. This codes for CASSHRGLLFF.

This clone was detected only once. The chain combines TRBV18 with TRBJ2-5; D unresolved. V lost 4 bases and J lost 0, with 3 bases in between. There are 12 residues in the CDR3. Germline V gene lookup returns CDR1 KGHSH and CDR2 LQKENI. The CDR3 DNA reads as TGTGCCAGCTCACTCAACCAAGAGACCCAGTACTTC. Translated: CASSLNQETQYF.

The V call is TRBV7-9, the J call TRBJ1-1; D unresolved. CDR1 is SEHNR and CDR2 is FQNEAQ in the germline V gene (reference sequence). Trimming left V 5 bases short and J 4 bases short, with 11 bases between. CDR3 length: 13 residues. The CDR3 region is CASSPTAVTEAFF. DNA for the CDR3: TGTGCCAGCAGCCCAACAGCGGTCACTGAAGCTTTCTTT.

The V call is TRBV5-4, the J call TRBJ1-6; D remains unclear. Germline V gene lookup returns CDR1 SGHNT and CDR2 YYREEE (reference sequence). The V gene lost 5 bases and the J gene lost 9 bases, with 12 bases spanning the gap. This CDR3 region has 13 residues. The CDR3 reads CASRTSSGSPLHF. The CDR3, as DNA: TGTGCCAGCAGGACGAGCAGCGGTTCACCCCTCCACTTT.

The chain recombines TRBV6-5 with TRBJ1-1, with 7 positions matching TRBD1. Germline CDR1 reads MNHEY; CDR2 reads SVGAGI. The CDR3 runs to 12 residues. Losses at the gene ends were 5 bases for V and 5 bases for J; bases not matched to a gene: 2. The CDR3 nucleotides are TGTGCCAGCAGTAGGGGGCCAACTGAAGCTTTCTTT. Its protein product is CASSRGPTEAFF.

The chain has TRBV7-2 and TRBJ2-7; the D gene could be TRBD1 or TRBD2 (5 bases each). This CDR3 comprises 15 residues. V shed 2 bases and J shed 3 bases, with 14 bases lying between them. Germline lookup yields CDR1 SGHTA and CDR2 FQGNSA. Written as DNA, the CDR3 is TGTGCCAGCAGCTTAAACGCAGGGACCAACTACGAGCAGTACTTC. Amino acids: CASSLNAGTNYEQYF. Complete variable domain (other parts from reference TRBV7-2 and TRBJ2-7): GAGVSQSPSNKVTEKGKDVELRCDPISGHTALYWYRQSLGQGLEFLIYFQGNSAPDKSGLPSDRFSAERTGGSVSTLTIQRTQQEDSAVYLCASSLNAGTNYEQYFGPGTRLTVT.

The chain is built from TRBV4-3 and TRBJ1-2; D may be TRBD1 (5 bases). V lost 2 bases and J lost 7, with 17 bases in between. CDR3 size: 15 residues. CDR1 and CDR2 (germline): LGHNA, YSLEER. CDR3 amino acids: CASSQLGGGARGYTF. The CDR3, as DNA: TGCGCCAGCAGCCAACTCGGAGGAGGGGCGCGTGGCTACACCTTC.

The chain recombines TRBV7-2 with TRBJ2-7, with D perhaps given as TRBD1 or TRBD2 (5 bases each). Trimming took off 5 bases at V and 9 bases at J, with 20 bases between the two ends. Per the germline V gene, CDR1 is SGHTA and CDR2 is FQGNSA. The CDR3 is made up of 14 amino acids. The CDR3 is CASSAAGLATVQYF. In DNA, the CDR3 is TGTGCCAGCAGCGCAGCAGGGCTAGCAACGGTGCAGTACTTC.

This clone was seen just once. CDR3 in DNA: TGTGCCAGAAAATTAGACAGAGACTCCTACAATGAGCAGTTCTTC. Protein product: CARKLDRDSYNEQFF. The chain is built from TRBV6-1 and TRBJ2-1, with a possible D match to TRBD1 (5 bases). This CDR3 is 15 amino acids long. Germline V gives CDR1 MNHNS, CDR2 SASEGT. V was pared by 9 bases and J by 0 bases, with 15 bases between.

This chain joins TRBV5-1 and TRBJ2-5; D gene ambiguous. Germline CDR1 reads SGHRS; CDR2 reads YFSETQ. Trimming cost V 5 bases and J 5 bases, with 13 bases left between them. This CDR3 region has 13 residues. Here the CDR3 reads CASSRASQETQYF. The CDR3 DNA sequence: TGCGCCAGCAGTAGGGCCTCCCAGGAGACCCAGTACTTC.

This clone was counted a few times. The chain couples TRBV6-5 to TRBJ1-1, with TRBD1 matching over 7 bases. J was trimmed by 4 bases and V by 5 bases; bases with no gene match: 7. CDR3 length: 14 residues. Per the germline V gene, CDR1 is MNHEY and CDR2 is SVGAGI. This CDR3 is CASSPMDRTTEAFF. CDR3 nucleotide sequence: TGTGCCAGCAGTCCCATGGACAGGACCACTGAAGCTTTCTTT.

The chain links TRBV7-2 to TRBJ2-5, with 8 bases lining up with TRBD2. After removal of 6 bases from V and 0 bases from J, the junction contained 6 bases not matched to a gene. CDR3 length: 15 residues. Germline CDR1 and CDR2: SGHTA and FQGNSA. The CDR3 nucleotides are TGTGCCAGCAGTCGTAGCGGGACGTACCAAGAGACCCAGTACTTC. This translates into CASSRSGTYQETQYF.

The chain links TRBV7-2 to TRBJ2-7; 12 bases fit TRBD1. The CDR3 has 14 amino acids. Germline CDR1 SGHTA, CDR2 FQGNSA. V shed 5 bases and J 5 bases; nucleotides not matched to a gene: 4. Written as DNA, the CDR3 is TGTGCCAGCAGCCGGGACAGGGGGCGCGACGAGCAGTACTTC. Its protein is CASSRDRGRDEQYF.

The chain uses TRBV7-2 and TRBJ2-5; 8 nucleotides match TRBD2. The junction had 6 bases not matched to a gene; V was cut back by 1 base and J by 2 bases. Germline lookup yields CDR1 SGHTA and CDR2 FQGNSA. The length of the CDR3 is 16 residues. The CDR3 region has the DNA TGTGCCAGCAGCTTAGTAGTCCGCGGGGGGCAAGAGACCCAGTACTTC. This sequence encodes CASSLVVRGGQETQYF.

The chain has TRBV7-2 and TRBJ2-2; the D is unclear. Deletions cut 1 base from V and 7 bases from J, with 7 bases between. Germline V gene sequence: CDR1 SGHTA, CDR2 FQGNSA. The CDR3 length is 13 residues. The CDR3 protein is CASSLELLGELFF. The CDR3 region has the DNA TGTGCCAGCAGCTTAGAGCTCCTCGGGGAGCTGTTTTTT.

This chain connects TRBV5-6 to TRBJ2-1; 9 bases fit TRBD2. The CDR3 runs to 16 residues. The germline V gene encodes CDR1 SGHDT and CDR2 YYEEEE. The V and J ends lost 2 bases and 4 bases, in that order; junction bases with no gene match: 7. CDR3 DNA sequence: TGTGCCAGCAGCTTCTTTTCTAGCGGGGATTACAATGAGCAGTTCTTC. Amino acids: CASSFFSSGDYNEQFF.

In nucleotides, the CDR3 is TGTGCCAGCAGCCCCCGTCGTGGAGGTGAAGATACGCAGTATTTT. Translation gives CASSPRRGGEDTQYF. This rearrangement joins TRBV7-2 to TRBJ2-3, with D possibly TRBD2 on 5 matching bases. Trimming pared 5 bases from V and 5 bases from J, leaving 17 bases between. The CDR3 runs 15 residues. Germline values: CDR1 SGHTA, CDR2 FQGNSA.

This clone has just one count. The chain carries TRBV5-1 and TRBJ2-7; tentative D call: TRBD2 (6 bases). V gave up 3 bases and J gave up 0 bases, with 19 bases separating them. CDR1 and CDR2 from the germline V gene are SGHRS and YFSETQ. The CDR3 extends over 17 amino acids. Here the CDR3 DNA reads TGCGCCAGCAGCTCCCTGTTATCGACTAGTTCCTCCTACGAGCAGTACTTC. It is translated as CASSSLLSTSSSYEQYF.